The 17 T cell receptor beta chains below all came from one sample that was sequenced in a study of T cells in Graves' hyperthyroidism and ophthalmopathy. Amplification of TCR beta CDR3 regions used RNA as the template. The HTBI primer set was used in a first-round RT-PCR of the TCR CDR3. TCRdb called the multiplex PCR reads again in MiXCR, with one record for every CDR3 protein. The table has approximately 870,000 distinct CDR3 sequences, 38% seen once. Sequenced input: blood. Every receptor here comes from a young man with Graves' hyperthyroidism.

As DNA, the CDR3 is TGCAGCGTTGAACCAAGGGGGGTGAACACCGGGGAGCTGTTTTTT. Its translation is CSVEPRGVNTGELFF. The chain carries TRBV29-1 and TRBJ2-2; D possibly uses TRBD1 or TRBD2 (6 bases each). V lost 2 bases and J lost 1, with 11 bases in between. The length of the CDR3 is 15 residues. Per the germline V gene, CDR1 is SQVTM and CDR2 is ANQGSEA.

This clonotype has a handful of counts. The chain uses TRBV9 and TRBJ2-2, with a weak D call TRBD1 (6 bases). Per the germline V gene, CDR1 is SGDLS and CDR2 is YYNGEE. V lost 4 bases and J lost 1, with 11 bases in between. The length of the CDR3 is 15 residues. CDR3 sequence reads: CASSPWDMNTGELFF. CDR3 sequence (DNA): TGTGCCAGCAGCCCCTGGGACATGAACACCGGGGAGCTGTTTTTT.

The J gene is TRBJ2-6, the V gene TRBV2; 10 nucleotides align to TRBD1. The CDR3 covers 17 residues. Unmatched junction bases numbered 11, after V lost 6 bases and J lost 6 bases. The V gene's germline CDR1 is SNHLY and CDR2 FYNNEI. The chain's CDR3 is CASSTDRGGKAANVLTF. The CDR3 bases are TGTGCCAGCAGCACGGACAGGGGGGGTAAGGCGGCCAACGTCCTGACTTTC.

V gene TRBV2 combines with J gene TRBJ2-7, with a weak D call TRBD1 (6 bases). The CDR3 covers 15 residues. CDR1 and CDR2 from the germline V gene are SNHLY and FYNNEI. Trimming stripped 6 bases from V and 1 base from J, with 16 bases between. CDR3: CASREDSHLSYEQYF. The CDR3 region has the DNA TGTGCCAGCAGGGAGGACAGTCACCTTTCCTACGAGCAGTACTTC.

This clonotype showed up just a few times. The gene calls are TRBV7-8 and TRBJ2-2; D remains unclear. V dropped 5 bases and J dropped 7 bases, with 11 bases sitting between them. The CDR3 spans 13 residues. CDR1 is SGHVS and CDR2 is FQNEAQ in the germline V gene. CDR3: CASSVPTIGELFF. The CDR3 coding sequence is TGTGCCAGCAGCGTCCCGACAATCGGGGAGCTGTTTTTT.

The V call is TRBV2, the J call TRBJ2-5; possibly TRBD2 for D (5 bases). CDR3 size: 15 residues. The V end was cut by 2 bases, the J end by 1 base, with 11 bases between. CDR1 is SNHLY and CDR2 is FYNNEI in the germline V gene. CDR3 in DNA: TGTGCCAGCAGTGAAATCTGGGGAGCCCAAGAGACCCAGTACTTC. This sequence encodes CASSEIWGAQETQYF.

The V gene is TRBV7-9, the J gene TRBJ2-5, with D perhaps TRBD1 (5 bases). Trimming stripped 8 bases from V and 4 bases from J, with 17 bases between. Germline CDR1 reads SEHNR; CDR2 reads FQNEAQ (reference sequence). This CDR3 has 14 residues. The CDR3 DNA reads as TGTGCCAGCTCCCGGCGGTCTAGGGGAGAGACCCAGTACTTC. Encoded protein: CASSRRSRGETQYF.

This chain joins TRBV29-1 and TRBJ1-2; D not certain. Germline V gene lookup returns CDR1 SQVTM and CDR2 ANQGSEA. CDR3 length: 12 residues. CDR3 sequence reads: CSESGRLYGYTF. CDR3 DNA: TGCAGTGAGTCCGGCAGGCTATATGGCTACACCTTC.

The chain combines TRBV24-1 with TRBJ2-5; D is ambiguous. The germline CDR1 and CDR2 sequences are KGHDR and SFDVKD. The CDR3 runs to 14 residues. Trimming pared 5 bases from V and 9 bases from J, leaving 18 bases between. Here the CDR3 reads CATSGGQSNQPQYF. Here the CDR3 DNA reads TGTGCCACCAGTGGTGGGCAAAGCAATCAGCCCCAGTACTTC.

This clonotype appeared a few times. CDR3 in amino acids: CASSIGGGMNTEAFF. CDR3 DNA: TGTGCCAGTAGTATAGGTGGGGGTATGAACACTGAAGCTTTCTTT. The rearrangement uses TRBV19 and TRBJ1-1; a weak D match, TRBD1 (5 bases). Trimming pared 1 base from V and 0 bases from J, leaving 9 bases between. Germline lookup yields CDR1 LNHDA and CDR2 SQIVND (reference sequence). This CDR3 spans 15 amino acids.

This clonotype was recorded at least ten times. The chain recombines TRBV25-1 with TRBJ2-5, with a tentative D call TRBD2 (5 bases). With 0 bases removed from V and 1 base from J, the gap between germline ends came to 15 bases. Germline V lookup: CDR1 MGHDK, CDR2 SYGVNS. The CDR3 has 17 amino acids. The CDR3 loop is CASSEYARAGAQETQYF. Here the CDR3 DNA reads TGTGCCAGCAGTGAATATGCGCGGGCAGGAGCCCAAGAGACCCAGTACTTC.

This clonotype was seen only a few times. A read error is possible here, since a much larger clone lies one base away. The CDR3 nucleotides read TGTGCCAGCACCAAGCGAGTGACGGTCACTGAAGCTTTCTTT. Translating gives CASTKRVTVTEAFF. The chain couples TRBV7-2 to TRBJ1-1, with D uncertain. The CDR3 runs to 14 residues. The germline V gene encodes CDR1 SGHTA and CDR2 FQGNSA. Trimming took 7 bases from V and 4 from J, leaving 16 bases between them.

A few counts support this clonotype. The chain couples TRBV28 to TRBJ1-5, with 7 bases lining up with TRBD1. The CDR3 loop spans 15 amino acids. The germline V gene encodes CDR1 MDHEN and CDR2 SYDVKM. V gave up 5 bases and J gave up 4 bases; unmatched junction bases: 8. DNA of the CDR3: TGTGCCAGCAGTGCAAAGGGACAGCAAAATCAGCCCCAGCATTTT. This translates into CASSAKGQQNQPQHF.

This chain joins TRBV12-3 or TRBV12-4 and TRBJ2-2; D ambiguous. V lost 7 bases, J lost 1 base, and 7 bases lay in between. This CDR3 has 13 residues. The CDR3 spells CASKVLNTGELFF. CDR3 in DNA: TGTGCCAGCAAGGTCCTGAACACCGGGGAGCTGTTTTTT.

The rearrangement links TRBV10-3 to TRBJ1-5; D is uncertain. There are 12 residues in the CDR3. V shed 6 bases and J shed 11 bases, with 14 bases lying between them. Germline loops: CDR1 ENHRY, CDR2 SYGVKD. CDR3 amino acids: CAISDSQETQHF. As DNA, the CDR3 is TGTGCCATCAGCGATTCCCAAGAGACCCAGCATTTT.

This clonotype has a count of ten or more. J is TRBJ1-2 and V is TRBV16; D remains ambiguous. CDR1 is KGHSY, CDR2 FQNENV, per germline. V was shortened by 2 bases and J by 3 bases, with 7 bases between the two germline ends. This CDR3 is built from 13 residues. CDR3 protein: CASSQGFDYGYTF. For the CDR3, the DNA is TGTGCCAGCAGCCAAGGGTTTGACTATGGCTACACCTTC.

V and J are TRBV15 and TRBJ1-6; a possible D gene is TRBD1 (5 bases). This CDR3 comprises 14 residues. The germline V gene has CDR1 LNHNV and CDR2 YYDKDF (reference sequence). Trimming pared 1 base from V and 10 bases from J, leaving 11 bases between. The CDR3 loop is CATSRVRVNSPLHF. CDR3 coding DNA: TGTGCCACCAGCAGAGTCAGGGTCAACTCACCCCTCCACTTT.